This TCR beta chain came from a study of OX40 agonist ivuxolimab in advanced cancers. Regarding the study in general: Ivuxolimab was a fully human IgG2 agonistic monoclonal antibody targeting the costimulatory receptor OX40 (CD134). Peripheral TCRbeta sequencing aimed to test whether ivuxolimab altered TCR sequence diversity and caused clonal T-cell expansion. Partial responses occurred in three dose-escalation patients, of whom one had hepatocellular carcinoma and two had cutaneous melanoma. Patients were allowed to have had prior anti-PD-1, anti-PD-L1 or anti-CTLA-4 therapy, and approximately 37% of the dose-escalation patients had been treated with checkpoint inhibitors. Intravenous ivuxolimab was administered to patients every 2 weeks at six dose levels: 0.01, 0.1, 0.3, 1.5, 3 and 10 mg/kg. The dose-escalation cohort was roughly 83% male with a mean age of approximately 60 years, ranging from about 20 to 80. Of the roughly 50 dose-escalation patients, hepatocellular carcinoma was present in around 20, melanoma in around 15, renal cell carcinoma in 9 and head and neck cancer in 9. The paper describes the monotherapy dose-escalation part (N ≈ 50 patients) of the phase I trial of ivuxolimab. Beyond this particular receptor, the publication reports: Antigen specificity was not determined for the clonally expanded peripheral T cells. Low levels of normalized T-cell clonal expansion were also seen in some nonresponding patients. In partial responders in the 0.1-3.0 mg/kg groups, normalized peripheral clonal expansion was found to be among the lowest, especially among CD8+ T cells. After ivuxolimab, expanded clones were on average more numerous among CD8+ T cells than among CD4+ T cells. At doses from 0.1 to 3.0 mg/kg, clonal expansion was seen in both CD4+ and CD8+ blood T cells between baseline and week 6.

Details on this clone: Which antigen it targets is not known. Per-base qualities were not stored, and no clone one base away is much larger.

Patients with autoimmune disease history or receiving systemic immunosuppression were excluded from the trial. In every dose cohort, peripheral blood was drawn for TCR sequencing at baseline, cycle 4 day 1, and cycle 7 day 1. The samples were taken from a phase I, first-in-human, multicenter, open-label dose-escalation trial of ivuxolimab. The trial enrolled adults with locally advanced or metastatic head and neck squamous cell, hepatocellular, melanoma or renal cell carcinoma. Before TCR sequencing, CD4+ T cells and CD8+ T cells were sorted from peripheral blood as separate populations. The CDR3 holds 14 amino acids from the cysteine to the phenylalanine. The sequence is cut down to CDR3 DNA, 42 bases in frame from base 1. At the junction V is shortened by 8 bases and J by 4 bases; bases outside the gene matches: 9. The germline V gene (reference sequence) supplies CDR1 SGHAT and CDR2 FQDESV. To sequence the TCRbeta CDR3 region, genomic DNA was isolated from the sorted cells. The immunoSEQ Assay was used for sequencing of TCRbeta CDR3 regions. The immuneACCESS repertoire file appears here via TCRdb, limited to in-frame rearrangements. These files lack a portion of the clones; in checked studies, under half of the deficit traces to unresolved V genes, and the cause of the others is not known. This sample gives tens of thousands of clones in total; just over 90% of them show up just once. The biggest ten clones account for less than 0.3% of the sample.

The receptor chain draws on TRBV11-1 and TRBJ2-7, and 9 junction bases match TRBD2. This clonotype was sampled from an adult with an advanced solid tumor such as melanoma, head and neck, liver or kidney cancer. The sample in question was CD4+ or CD8+ T cells sorted from blood, obtained in a trial of the OX40 agonist ivuxolimab. The DNA sequence is TGTGCCAGCCGACCCGGACTAGCGCAGTACGAGCAGTACTTC. The translation is CASRPGLAQYEQYF. Extended through the reference TRBV11-1 and TRBJ2-7 proteins, this CDR3 yields the full variable domain: EAEVAQSPRYKITEKSQAVAFWCDPISGHATLYWYRQILGQGPELLVQFQDESVVDDSQLPKDRFSAERLKGVDSTLKIQPAELGDSAMYLCASRPGLAQYEQYFGPGTRLTVT.